This TCR beta chain was recovered during a study of control samples from healthy donors and cancer patients. The length of the CDR3 is 11 residues. Germline CDR1 and CDR2: MNHEY and SMNVEV (reference sequence). Trimming took 6 bases from V and 8 from J; bases not matched to a gene: 3. Some clones are missing from TCRdb's copy, which holds only in-frame ones; the method was immunoSEQ multiplex PCR. The sample has approximately 170,000 clones, around 90% seen once. The chain has TRBV27 and TRBJ1-2; 7 bases line up with TRBD1. Material: blood. The TCR sequence derives from a woman in her forties or fifties in good health. In DNA, the CDR3 is TGTGCCAGCAGCCAGGGGGGAGGCTACACCTTC. This sequence encodes CASSQGGGYTF.